This is a list of T cell receptor beta chains from one sample in a study of cytomegalovirus exposure and HLA in healthy donors. The repertoire was sequenced with immunoSEQ multiplex PCR; TCRdb's copy has only in-frame clones and lacks some. Found here are 130,000 to 150,000 clones, nearly 80% of them singletons; the top ten hold about 2.9%. Sequencing was carried out using PBMCs. Every receptor here comes from a man aged 35 to 55 in good health and CMV-seropositive. Each CDR3 is given with its conserved first and last residue. A D gene is named only where the DNA matches it firmly. Clone size appears in some rows only: once, few, many, or a class for an expanded clone.

>-|-|TRBJ1-2|TRBV4-3
TGCGCCAGCAGCCAAGGCGTAGGGGAAGGCTATGGCTACACCTTC
CASSQGVGEGYGYTF
>-|-|TRBJ2-1|TRBV7-9
TGTGCCAGCAGCTTGGGTAGCGGATCTAGGGGGGGCAATGAGCAGTTCTTC
CASSLGSGSRGGNEQFF
>-|-|TRBJ1-1|TRBV5-4
TGTGCCAGCAGCTTGAACGGTGAAGCTTTCTTT
CASSLNGEAFF
>TRBD1|-|TRBJ2-7|TRBV14
TGTGCCAGCAGCCAAGTGAATGTACAGGGGGATGAGCAGTACTTC
CASSQVNVQGDEQYF
>TRBD1|-|TRBJ1-1|TRBV7-2
TGTGCCAGCAGCTCGATGGGACAGCTAACTGAAGCTTTCTTT
CASSSMGQLTEAFF
>-|-|TRBJ2-3|TRBV27
TGTGCCAGCAGTTCTCATCCCGGGACAGATACGCAGTATTTT
CASSSHPGTDTQYF
>-|-|TRBJ2-7|TRBV5-4
TGTGCCAGCAGCTTAAGCGCGGGTCCCCAATACGAGCAGTACTTC
CASSLSAGPQYEQYF
>TRBD2|-|TRBJ2-1|TRBV2
TGTGCCAGCAAGGGACTAGCGGATTACAATGAGCAGTTCTTC
CASKGLADYNEQFF
>-|-|TRBJ2-2|TRBV7-2
TGTGCCAGCAGCTATGAGAGGAACACCGGGGAGCTGTTTTTT
CASSYERNTGELFF
>TRBD1|-|TRBJ2-2|TRBV5-4
TGTGCCAGCAGCTCCGGACAGGGGCGAGGTCGAGAGCTGTTTTTT
CASSSGQGRGRELFF
>-|-|TRBJ2-7|TRBV9
TGTGCCAGCAGCGTAGATGCTCCCAGCTCCTACGAGCAGTACTTC
CASSVDAPSSYEQYF
>TRBD1|-|TRBJ2-1|TRBV2
TGTGCCAGCAGTGATGGACAGGGTTTGCAGTTCTTC
CASSDGQGLQFF
>-|-|TRBJ1-4|TRBV30
TGTGCCTGGAGAAAACCGAGCGAAAAACTGTTTTTT
CAWRKPSEKLFF
>TRBD1|-|TRBJ1-3|TRBV9
TGTGCCAGCAGCGTTGCCGGGACAGCTGGAAACACCATATATTTT
CASSVAGTAGNTIYF
>TRBD2|-|TRBJ2-7|TRBV7-6
TGTGCCAGCAGCCCCTTAGCGGGAGGGGGGTACGAGCAGTACTTC
CASSPLAGGGYEQYF
>-|-|TRBJ1-5|TRBV5-1
TGCGCCAGCAGCTTGTTGGGGGCCAGGGGAATGTGGGGGATAAATCAGCCCCAGCATTTT
CASSLLGARGMWGINQPQHF
>TRBD1|few|TRBJ1-2|TRBV30
TGTGCCTGGAGTGTAAACAGGGGCTATGGCTACACCTTC
CAWSVNRGYGYTF
>-|-|TRBJ2-1|TRBV28
TGTGCCAGCCGGCCGAGGACTTTGGGCAATGAGCAGTTCTTC
CASRPRTLGNEQFF
>-|-|TRBJ2-7|TRBV19
TGTGCCAGTAGTATGAATCTGTTTTCAGGGGCCGAGCAGTACTTC
CASSMNLFSGAEQYF
>TRBD2|-|TRBJ2-2|TRBV27
TGTGCCAGCAGTTTAGGGCGGGAGTCGGGCACCGGGGAGCTGTTTTTT
CASSLGRESGTGELFF
>TRBD1|-|TRBJ1-2|TRBV5-1
TGCGCCAGCAGCTTGGGGACAGGGCATTATGGCTACACCTTC
CASSLGTGHYGYTF
>TRBD2|-|TRBJ2-3|TRBV30
TGTGCCTGGCGAGGCAGGGAGGGTTTTCTTAGCACAGATACGCAGTATTTT
CAWRGREGFLSTDTQYF
>TRBD2|-|TRBJ2-1|TRBV11-2
TGTGCCAGCAGCGCGCGGGAGTTTGGTGAGCAGTTCTTC
CASSAREFGEQFF
>-|few|TRBJ1-1|TRBV11-2
TGTGCCAGCAGCTTAGATCCAGGGACTGAAGCTTTCTTT
CASSLDPGTEAFF
>-|-|TRBJ1-2|TRBV10-1
TGCGCCAGAAAAGTCCCTAGGACAGCCTATGGCTACACCTTC
CARKVPRTAYGYTF
>-|-|TRBJ1-3|TRBV18
TGTGCCAGCTCACCGAGGGGAGGTCCCGGAAACACCATATATTTT
CASSPRGGPGNTIYF
>TRBD2|-|TRBJ2-5|TRBV4-2
TGTGCCAGCAGCCAGACTAGCGGGGGGACTCAAGAGACCCAGTACTTC
CASSQTSGGTQETQYF
>TRBD1|-|TRBJ2-2|TRBV7-9
TGTTCCAGCAGCGACCGGGACAGGGGCCGCACCGGGGAGCTGTTTTTT
CSSSDRDRGRTGELFF
>-|once|TRBJ2-5|TRBV18
TGTGCCAGCTCACCACCGGGACTGCCCCCTGAAGGGGACCAGTACTTC
CASSPPGLPPEGDQYF
>TRBD2|-|TRBJ2-1|TRBV9
TGTGCCAGCAGCATCGAACCGCCGGGACTAGCCCCTTACAATGAGCAGTTCTTC
CASSIEPPGLAPYNEQFF
>TRBD2|-|TRBJ2-3|TRBV11-3
TGTGCCAGCAGCCCGATAGCGGGAGCGGCAGATACGCAGTATTTT
CASSPIAGAADTQYF
>TRBD1|few|TRBJ2-2|TRBV5-1
TGCGCCAGCAGCTTGGAATCCGGGACAGGGGGCCTGAGCACCGGGGAGCTGTTTTTT
CASSLESGTGGLSTGELFF
>-|once|TRBJ2-7|TRBV28
TGTGCCAGCAGTCCCAGGCCCGAATACGAGCAGTACTTC
CASSPRPEYEQYF
>-|few|TRBJ2-1|TRBV25-1
TGTGCCAGCAGTGATCCGGGGAGGTCAGCCTACAATGAGCAGTTCTTC
CASSDPGRSAYNEQFF
>TRBD2|-|TRBJ2-1|TRBV7-3
TGTGCCAGCAGCTTAACTTCTAGCGGGAGAGAGCAGTTCTTC
CASSLTSSGREQFF
>-|-|TRBJ1-1|TRBV2
TGTGCCAGCAGTGCCAGGGGTCTGTCGGAAGCTTTCTTT
CASSARGLSEAFF